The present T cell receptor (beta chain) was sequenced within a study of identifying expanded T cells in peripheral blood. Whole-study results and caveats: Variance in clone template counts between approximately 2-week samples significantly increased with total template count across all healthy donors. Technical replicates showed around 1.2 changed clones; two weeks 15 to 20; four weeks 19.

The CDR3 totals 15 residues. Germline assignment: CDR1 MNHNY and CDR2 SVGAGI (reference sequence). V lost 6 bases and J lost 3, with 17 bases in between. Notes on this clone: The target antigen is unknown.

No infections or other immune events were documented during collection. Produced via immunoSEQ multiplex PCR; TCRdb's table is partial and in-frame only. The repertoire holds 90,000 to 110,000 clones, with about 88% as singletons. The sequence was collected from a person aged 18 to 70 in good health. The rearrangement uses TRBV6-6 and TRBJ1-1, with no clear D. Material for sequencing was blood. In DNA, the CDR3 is TGTGCCAGCAGGAAGGCCCGGGGAGGGTACACTGAAGCTTTCTTT. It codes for CASRKARGGYTEAFF.